This T cell receptor beta chain was recovered during a study of regulatory T cells in long-lasting Graves disease. Time point given: newly diagnosed GD, antithyroid drugs for less than 3 months. PBMC-extracted RNA yielded the TCR library. V lost 4 bases and J lost 6; bases outside the gene matches: 9. The CDR3 is 16 amino acids. Germline values: CDR1 SGHRS, CDR2 YFSETQ. Libraries of TCR beta came from iRepertoire HTBI primers plus Arm-PCR of CDR3 regions. TCRdb processed the multiplex PCR reads anew with MiXCR; each CDR3 protein has one entry. This table holds roughly 350,000 distinct CDR3 sequences, roughly 16% found once. The data also belong to a second study, concerning T cells in Graves' hyperthyroidism and ophthalmopathy. This second study notes: The study left out patients who had uncontrolled infection, other autoimmune disease, pregnancy or lactation.

The chain couples TRBV5-1 to TRBJ2-5; the match to TRBD2 covers 13 bases. This clonotype was obtained from a woman aged 18-35 years with Graves disease. The sample here was peripheral blood mononuclear cells (PBMCs), taken at new diagnosis, from a patient treated with antithyroid drugs. The CDR3 protein is CASSSQGTSGEQTQYF. CDR3 DNA: TGCGCCAGCAGCAGCCAAGGGACTAGCGGGGAACAGACCCAGTACTTC.